The source of this TCR beta chain is a study of cytomegalovirus exposure and HLA in healthy donors. About the study: The study's early data release held about 85 million unique TCRs from HLA-typed donors. General study findings and limits: DRB1 had the most TCR associations and HLA-C the fewest, a later analysis found, with rates varying by HLA locus. Immune exposure data for these donors was limited to CMV serostatus.

Amplification used 60 Vbeta primers and 13 Jbeta primers. Profiling relied on immunoSEQ multiplex PCR, and the TCRdb table lists in-frame clones only, not all of them. The sample has about 97,000 clones, about 85% seen once; the top ten hold around 3.9%. CDR1 is SEHNR and CDR2 is FQNEAQ in the germline V gene (reference sequence). The CDR3 is 17 amino acids. J was trimmed by 7 bases and V by 5 bases; bases with no gene match: 17. This clone was recorded only once. Its cognate antigen is unknown. This clonotype was obtained from a man younger than 45 in good health and CMV-seronegative. The V and J genes are TRBV7-9 and TRBJ1-2, with 9 bases identical to TRBD1. Material for sequencing was PBMCs. The CDR3: CASSPNRVRQGEAGYTF. The CDR3 DNA sequence: TGTGCCAGCAGCCCAAACCGAGTAAGACAGGGGGAGGCTGGCTACACCTTC. Supplemented by reference TRBV7-9 and TRBJ1-2, the full variable domain reads DTGVSQNPRHKITKRGQNVTFRCDPISEHNRLYWYRQTLGQGPEFLTYFQNEAQLEKSRLLSDRFSAERPKGSFSTLEIQRTEQGDSAMYLCASSPNRVRQGEAGYTFGSGTRLTVV.